This T cell receptor (beta chain) was sequenced during a study of post-analysis software for immune sequencing data (dated by TCRdb to about 2015). The study in broad terms: The recorded disease courses included relapsing-remitting, secondary progressive and progressive-relapsing multiple sclerosis, and some patients had no subtype annotation. A subset of samples was prepared in parallel using single-end sample barcoding, then pooled and co-amplified after Illumina adapter ligation. Patient repertoires were compared against roughly 10 previously published healthy control repertoires from donors aged 6 to 25 years. General conclusions and limits of the study: Significantly higher frequencies in patients than in controls were found for five TRBV segments, including TRBV5-6, TRBV5-1 and TRBV20-1. Compared with controls, multiple sclerosis patients had significantly lower normalized Chao1 diversity, a finding suggesting substantial peripheral T-cell clonal expansion. The multiple sclerosis patient group was slightly younger than the control group. When samples were clustered directly using the F measure, samples prepared in the same batch co-clustered strongly, which prompted a batch-effect correction.

This clonotype occurred a few times. This receptor's antigen is unknown. No clone much larger than this one lies a single base away; base qualities are absent. To demonstrate the VDJtools post-analysis software, TCR beta repertoires were profiled from the peripheral blood of 10 to 15 young patients with multiple sclerosis. The multiple sclerosis patients were children and adolescents ranging in age from roughly 6 to 16 years. The method behind the library was PCR. The instrument given in TCRdb is Illumina HiSeq 2500. Unique molecular identifiers were incorporated into TCR beta cDNA libraries to reduce PCR and sequencing biases. About 0.5 million cDNA molecules were obtained for every 1 to 10 million input T cells, so each molecule roughly corresponded to one T cell. The patient libraries were prepared and sequenced using the same protocol as the earlier healthy control dataset. Samples belonging to the same batch were prepared together, multiplexed and sequenced on a shared HiSeq lane. As for the authors' bioinformatics: MIGEC handled the raw barcoded reads, throwing out single-read molecular identifier groups before consensus assembly and CDR3 extraction. VDJtools was used for post-analysis of the clonotype tables, with diversity normalized by down-sampling every dataset to the smallest sample size. To correct batch-related cross-sample contamination, repertoire overlap clustering matched CDR3 amino acid sequences but not nucleotide sequences. The public sequencing data were trimmed at Q25 with fastp and processed into clonotypes with MiXCR by TCRdb, which kept only in-frame beta chains. Records with the same CDR3 protein are collapsed into one entry carrying the most frequent genes and DNA. TCRdb, rather than the study authors, made the V and J calls. The sample profile shows about 540,000 distinct CDR3 sequences; roughly 34% of them were found once. About 6% of the sample lies in the top ten.

V drops 0 bases and J drops 1 base, leaving 9 bases in between. Counted from cysteine to phenylalanine, this CDR3 has 16 amino acids. CDR3 DNA is the only sequence kept; it has 48 bases, read in frame from the first base. The germline V gene encodes CDR1 SGHVS and CDR2 FQNEAQ. Rearrangement joined TRBV7-8 to TRBJ2-2; TRBD2 is a possible D gene, resting on 6 matching bases. The sequencing input was blood. The TCR was taken from a girl aged 2-17 years with multiple sclerosis. CDR3 loop: CASSLARGKNTGELFF. The nucleotides read TGTGCCAGCAGCTTAGCTCGGGGGAAGAACACCGGGGAGCTGTTTTTT.